Included here is one TCR beta chain sequence, with context. What it binds is unknown. Libraries were prepared by immunoSEQ multiplex PCR; TCRdb keeps only in-frame clonotypes and omits some of them. The data hold 95,000 or so clones, with 80% to 95% observed a single time. The V gene lost 3 bases and the J gene lost 5 bases, with 12 bases spanning the gap. The CDR3 is 14 residues long. Germline-derived CDR1 and CDR2 are SGHRS and YFSETQ. This sample is drawn from a study of T cell responses to AZD1222 COVID-19 vaccine. Study observations and caveats: Reportedly, close to half of spike-specific TCRs are directed against unmutated variant regions. Repertoires were collected only later (after the peak T cell response had occurred). The study found Spike-specific TCR breadth and depth rose after two AZD1222 doses. Baseline antibody screening turned up just 6 or 7 seropositive AZD1222 recipients.

V gene TRBV5-1 combines with J gene TRBJ2-1, with D perhaps TRBD2 (5 bases). This sequence originates from an adult who received the AZD1222 COVID-19 vaccine. The source material was peripheral blood, sampled 28 days after the second AZD1222 dose. The CDR3 is CASSYGGYNNEQFF. The CDR3 DNA is TGCGCCAGCAGCTATGGCGGGTACAACAATGAGCAGTTCTTC.